These T cell receptor beta chains were read from a single sample in a study of T cells in localized non-small cell lung cancer. Repertoires were generated with immunoSEQ multiplex PCR, while TCRdb's copy carries only in-frame clones and drops some. The sample lists just under 80,000 clones, 65% to 85% occurring once. The material was peripheral blood, obtained before any cancer treatment. These receptors came from a female donor aged 60 or older with stage I lung adenocarcinoma. The CDR3 runs from the conserved cysteine through the conserved F or W.

TRBV5-1	TRBJ1-1	CASSPSGRLNTEAFF
TRBV5-1	TRBJ2-1	CASSSMIRPGLAGSSYNEQFF
TRBV18	TRBJ1-5	CASSQLPSLTGDSNQPQHF
TRBV5-3	TRBJ1-2	CASSRRLVNGYTF
TRBV6-5	TRBJ1-1	CASSKQGNTEAFF
TRBV5-5	TRBJ1-4	CASSQVGYGEKLFF
TRBV6-5	TRBJ1-2	CASSYSRGGYTF
TRBV27	TRBJ2-5	CASRRDSNFLEETQYF
TRBV30	TRBJ2-2	CAWSAVRGSFNTGELFF
TRBV4-2	TRBJ2-4	CASSQEQAQAKNIQYF
TRBV6-6	TRBJ2-7	CASSYSRQAYEQYF
TRBV9	TRBJ2-2	CASSVGPPQAGELFF
TRBV10-3	TRBJ2-1	CAISDYNEQFF
TRBV5-4	TRBJ1-2	CASSLAGTTTYGYTF
TRBV30	TRBJ1-1	CAWSVGTVLASREAFF
TRBV15	TRBJ1-2	CATSRDRTDGYTF
TRBV29-1	TRBJ2-5	CSGRQGLKTQYF
TRBV9	TRBJ2-7	CASSVDGRFYEQYF
TRBV6-5	TRBJ1-1	CASSSYRDTEAFF
TRBV5-1	TRBJ2-7	CASSLPTSGNYEQYF
TRBV7-2	TRBJ2-5	CASVRGGGEETQYF
TRBV9	TRBJ1-1	CASSVADRGRGVDTEAFF
TRBV7-3	TRBJ2-1	CASSLDRGRYNEQFF
TRBV30	TRBJ2-5	CAWNEQLTQETQYF
TRBV19	TRBJ1-5	CASSTRGQNQPQHF
TRBV28	TRBJ1-2	CASSLWGDLYGYTF
TRBV11-2	TRBJ1-1	CASSPGQITEAFF
TRBV19	TRBJ2-7	CASGQNYEQYF
TRBV18	TRBJ1-5	CASSPGTDNQPQHF
TRBV7-2	TRBJ1-1	CASSLVTGSRAFF